This T cell receptor (beta chain) appears in the sequencing data of a study of T cell responses to AZD1222 COVID-19 vaccine. Data came from immunoSEQ multiplex PCR; TCRdb stores just in-frame clones and leaves some out. This sample has about 120,000 clones, with around 86% found just once. Combined were second doses at about 4 or about 12 weeks. Concerning this clone: Its antigen is still unknown.

Findings and limits, study-wide: Recipients of two AZD1222 doses showed rising Spike-specific TCR breadth and depth.

This TCR was recovered from an adult who received the AZD1222 COVID-19 vaccine. This specimen was peripheral blood, taken 28 days after the second AZD1222 dose.

The CDR3 loop reads CASSYEGGSEAFF. The DNA of the CDR3 is TGTGCCAGCAGTTACGAGGGGGGATCAGAAGCTTTCTTT. The J gene is TRBJ1-1, the V gene TRBV6-5, with TRBD1 as a possible D gene (6 bases). Trimming pared 2 bases from V and 8 bases from J, leaving 12 bases between. Looked up from germline, CDR1 is MNHEY and CDR2 is SVGAGI. The CDR3 has 13 residues.